This entry concerns a single T cell receptor beta chain. Profiled with immunoSEQ multiplex PCR; TCRdb holds only in-frame clones, not every one. The top ten clones hold 0.75% to 0.9% of a sample with fewer than 600,000 clones, roughly 89% of them seen once. This sample is drawn from a study of blood T cell repertoires in COVID-19. At the level of the study: Acute and convalescent COVID-19 samples came from the United States, Italy and Spain. The analysed material was cDNA or gDNA that came from T cells, B-cell-depleted T cells, or PBMCs.

Seattle's cohort entered during active infection and was followed longitudinally. Trimming removed 5 bases from V and 1 base from J, with 10 bases in between. CDR1 is MNHNY, CDR2 SVGAGI, per germline (reference sequence). The CDR3 is made up of 14 amino acids. The chain employs TRBV6-6 and TRBJ2-3; maybe TRBD2 (7 bases). The receptor comes from a man between 18 and 29 years old with COVID-19, enrolled during active disease. Source material: peripheral blood. The CDR3 sequence is CASSRGGGTDTQYF. As DNA, the CDR3 is TGTGCCAGCAGTCGAGGGGGGGGCACAGATACGCAGTATTTT.